This TCR beta chain originates from a study of shared clonotypes between healthy human individuals. Across several immunoSEQ plates, the genomic DNA of each subset was split evenly. Clones were read by immunoSEQ multiplex PCR, and TCRdb kept only the in-frame ones, dropping some. The repertoire has 550,000 to 800,000 clones, 74% of them found once; the top ten carry roughly 1.7%. J was trimmed by 8 bases and V by 5 bases; bases with no gene match: 12. This CDR3 comprises 15 residues. Germline CDR1 is MGHRA and CDR2 is YSYEKL. The origin of this receptor is a woman under 40 in good health. J is TRBJ2-1 and V is TRBV4-1, with 7 positions matching TRBD2. Sequencing was done on a sample of memory CD4+ T cells sorted from blood. Subset denoted: CD45RA-negative fraction. CDR3 nucleotide sequence: TGCGCCAGCAGCAACCGGGACTACCCCCAGGATGAGCAGTTCTTC. Amino acids: CASSNRDYPQDEQFF.